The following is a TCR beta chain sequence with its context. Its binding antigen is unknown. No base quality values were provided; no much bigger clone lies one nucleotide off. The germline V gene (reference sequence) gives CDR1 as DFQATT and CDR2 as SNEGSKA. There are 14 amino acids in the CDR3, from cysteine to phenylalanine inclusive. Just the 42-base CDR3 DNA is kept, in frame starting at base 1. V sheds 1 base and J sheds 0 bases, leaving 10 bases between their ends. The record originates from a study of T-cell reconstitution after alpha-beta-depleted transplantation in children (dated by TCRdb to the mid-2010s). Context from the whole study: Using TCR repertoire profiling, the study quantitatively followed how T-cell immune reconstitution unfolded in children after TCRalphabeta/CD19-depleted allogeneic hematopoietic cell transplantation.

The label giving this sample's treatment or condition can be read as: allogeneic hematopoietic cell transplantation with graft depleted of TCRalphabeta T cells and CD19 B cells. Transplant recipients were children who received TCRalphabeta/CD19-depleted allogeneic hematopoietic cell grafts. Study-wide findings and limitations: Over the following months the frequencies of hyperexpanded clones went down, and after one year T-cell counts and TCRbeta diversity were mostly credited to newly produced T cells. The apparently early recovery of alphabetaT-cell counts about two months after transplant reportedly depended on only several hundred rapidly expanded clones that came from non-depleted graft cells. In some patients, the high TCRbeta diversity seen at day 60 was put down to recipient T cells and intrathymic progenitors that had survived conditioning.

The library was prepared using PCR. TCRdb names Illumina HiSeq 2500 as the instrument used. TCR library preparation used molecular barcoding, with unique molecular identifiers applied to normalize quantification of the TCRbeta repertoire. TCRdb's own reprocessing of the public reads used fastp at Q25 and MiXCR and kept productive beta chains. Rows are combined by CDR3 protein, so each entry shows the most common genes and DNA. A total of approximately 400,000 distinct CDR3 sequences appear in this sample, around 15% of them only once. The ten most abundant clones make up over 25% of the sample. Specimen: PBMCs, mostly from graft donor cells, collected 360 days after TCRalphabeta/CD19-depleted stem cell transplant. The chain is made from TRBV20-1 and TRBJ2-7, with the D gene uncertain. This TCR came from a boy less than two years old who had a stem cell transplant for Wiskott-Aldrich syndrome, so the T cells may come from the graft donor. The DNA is TGCAGTGCTAGAGTCAGACCAAACTCCTACGAGCAGTACTTC. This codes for CSARVRPNSYEQYF.